These T cell receptor beta chains were read from a single sample in a study of vaccination effects on CD4 cells after COVID-19. For these receptors, no antigen is known. Here immunoSEQ multiplex PCR was the method, and the copy in TCRdb shows in-frame clones only, minus some. Of approximately 28,000 clones in the sample, almost 75% were seen once. The source was CD4+ T cells from PBMCs cultured with HCoV-229E spike peptides, collected after COVID-19 vaccination. The receptors shown here come from a human donor who received a COVID-19 vaccine. CDR3s include the opening cysteine and the closing phenylalanine or tryptophan.

>TRBJ2-7|TRBV11-1
CASSIGPDYEQYF
>TRBJ1-6|TRBV10-3
CAISRTGGGDSPLHF
>TRBJ2-7|TRBV18
CASSTSSYEQYF
>TRBJ2-7|TRBV6-1
CASSEGEGASYEQYF
>TRBJ1-2|TRBV9
CASSPRQGAGGYTF
>TRBJ2-1|TRBV11-3
CASSLDQGGSFPGEQFF
>TRBJ1-2|TRBV6-5
CASRRDREVYGYTF
>TRBJ1-4|TRBV19
CASTLNYRGGEKLFF
>TRBJ2-3|TRBV18
CASSLGTGAPDTQYF
>TRBJ2-3|TRBV19
CASSIAEGPDTQYF
>TRBJ1-2|TRBV6-5
CASSYSGGYGYTF
>TRBJ2-2|TRBV11-2
CASSLGWTQNTGELFF
>TRBJ1-1|TRBV19
CASRGGALTEAFF